This T cell receptor beta chain was obtained from a study of OX40 agonist ivuxolimab in advanced cancers. About the full investigation: Ivuxolimab, which targeted the costimulatory receptor OX40 (CD134), was an agonistic, fully human IgG2 monoclonal antibody. Intravenous ivuxolimab was administered to patients every 2 weeks at six dose levels: 0.01, 0.1, 0.3, 1.5, 3 and 10 mg/kg. Of the approximately 50 dose-escalation patients, hepatocellular carcinoma was present in approximately 20, melanoma in approximately 15, renal cell carcinoma in 9 and head and neck cancer in 9. In the dose-escalation cohort, 75% to 85% of patients were male, and the mean age was roughly 56 years with a range of about 23 to 79. Prior anti-PD-1, anti-PD-L1 or anti-CTLA-4 therapy was permitted, and approximately 40% of dose-escalation patients had received checkpoint inhibitors. Partial responses were achieved by three dose-escalation patients, of whom one had hepatocellular carcinoma and two had cutaneous melanoma. The purpose of peripheral TCRbeta sequencing was to test whether ivuxolimab changed TCR sequence diversity and led to clonal T-cell expansion. The paper describes the monotherapy dose-escalation part (N = 52 patients) of the phase I trial of ivuxolimab.

As for this clone: The antigen this receptor binds is unknown. No qualities accompany the bases; no much larger clone lies one base away.

Paper-wide results and their limitations: Low levels of normalized T-cell clonal expansion were also seen in some patients who did not respond. In partial responders in the 0.1-3.0 mg/kg groups, normalized peripheral clonal expansion was found to be among the lowest, especially among CD8+ T cells. The antigen specificity of the peripheral T cells that underwent clonal expansion was not determined. At doses from 0.1 to 3.0 mg/kg, clonal expansion was seen in both CD4+ and CD8+ blood T cells between baseline and week 6. After ivuxolimab, more expanded clones were found on average in CD8+ T cells than in CD4+ T cells.

Patients with a history of autoimmune disease or receiving systemic immunosuppression were excluded from the trial. Peripheral blood for TCR sequencing was collected from all dose cohorts at baseline, on cycle 4 day 1, and on cycle 7 day 1. The samples were drawn from a first-in-human, open-label, multicenter phase I dose-escalation trial of ivuxolimab. Adults with locally advanced or metastatic melanoma, renal cell, hepatocellular, or head and neck squamous cell carcinoma were enrolled in the trial. Before TCR sequencing, CD4+ and CD8+ T cells were separately sorted from peripheral blood. The cysteine opens and the phenylalanine closes a CDR3 of 15 amino acids. Solely the CDR3 DNA is kept, with 45 bases framed from the first base. Cut back by 4 bases and 1 base, the V and J ends lie 13 bases apart. As encoded in the germline V gene, CDR1 is KGHSH while CDR2 is LQKENI. Genomic DNA was isolated from the sorted cells so that the TCRbeta CDR3 region could be sequenced. The immunoSEQ Assay was used to sequence the TCRbeta CDR3 regions. TCRdb limited this immuneACCESS table to in-frame rearrangements with V and J called. A share of clones is missing; checked studies link under half to unresolved V genes, and the rest is unexplained. The sample data list 30,000 to 35,000 clones, and over 85% of these were observed just once. Of the sample, approximately 9.1% falls within the top ten clones.

The V gene is TRBV18 and the J gene is TRBJ2-5; a tentative D match to TRBD1 spans 6 bases. This TCR was sampled from an adult with an advanced solid tumor such as melanoma, head and neck, liver or kidney cancer. The material was CD4+ or CD8+ T cells sorted from blood, obtained in a trial of the OX40 agonist ivuxolimab. CDR3 region: CASSLVDSSQETQYF. At the DNA level, the sequence is TGTGCCAGCTCACTCGTGGACAGTAGCCAAGAGACCCAGTACTTC. The reference TRBV18 and TRBJ2-5 proteins fill in what lies around the CDR3, so the full variable domain reads NAGVMQNPRHLVRRRGQEARLRCSPMKGHSHVYWYRQLPEEGLKFMVYLQKENIIDESGMPKERFSAEFPKEGPSILRIQQVVRGDSAAYFCASSLVDSSQETQYFGPGTRLLVL.